This T cell receptor (beta chain) was captured in a study of radiation and T cells in renal cell carcinoma. Trimming took off 10 bases at V and 0 bases at J, with 12 bases between the two ends. The CDR3 extends over 13 amino acids. Per the germline V gene, CDR1 is MNHNY and CDR2 is SVGAGI (reference sequence). Sequencing used immunoSEQ multiplex PCR; TCRdb keeps in-frame clones, though not all of them. The table has about 77,000 clones, less than 85% seen once. Time point indicated: blood 4 weeks post-SBRT, at nephrectomy. Described treatment: 15 Gy SBRT to primary tumor, nephrectomy 4 weeks later. Here the sequenced sample was blood, taken from a patient whose treatment included radiotherapy and nephrectomy. The chain joins TRBV6-6 to TRBJ1-2; no definite D call. The sequence came from a woman in her fifties or sixties with renal cell carcinoma. The CDR3 DNA reads TGTGCCATTACGCGCGGTACTAACTATGGCTACACCTTC. Its protein is CAITRGTNYGYTF.